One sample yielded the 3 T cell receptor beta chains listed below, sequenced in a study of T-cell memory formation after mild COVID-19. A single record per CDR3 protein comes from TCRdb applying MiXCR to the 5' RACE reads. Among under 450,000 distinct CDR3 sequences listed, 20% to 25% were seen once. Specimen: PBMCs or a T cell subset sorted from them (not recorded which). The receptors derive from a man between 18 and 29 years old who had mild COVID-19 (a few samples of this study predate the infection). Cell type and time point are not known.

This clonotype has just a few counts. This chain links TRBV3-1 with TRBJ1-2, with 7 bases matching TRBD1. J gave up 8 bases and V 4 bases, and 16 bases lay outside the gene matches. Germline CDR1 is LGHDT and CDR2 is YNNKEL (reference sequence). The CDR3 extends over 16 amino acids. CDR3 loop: CASSLSDRVALIGYTF. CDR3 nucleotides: TGTGCCAGCAGCCTCAGCGACAGGGTGGCCCTGATAGGCTACACCTTC.

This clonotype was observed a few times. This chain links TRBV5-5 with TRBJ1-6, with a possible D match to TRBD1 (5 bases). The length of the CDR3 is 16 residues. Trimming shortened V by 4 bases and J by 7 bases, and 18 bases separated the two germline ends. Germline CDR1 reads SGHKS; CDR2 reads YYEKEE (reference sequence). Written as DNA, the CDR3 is TGTGCCAGCAGCCCCGAGCCCTCAGGGAGGAATTCACCCCTCCACTTT. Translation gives CASSPEPSGRNSPLHF.

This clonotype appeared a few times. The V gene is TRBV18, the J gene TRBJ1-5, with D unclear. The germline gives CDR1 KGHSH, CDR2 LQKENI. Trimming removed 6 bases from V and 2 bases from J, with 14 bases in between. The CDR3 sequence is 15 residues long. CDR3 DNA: TGTGCCAGCTCTCTGCGGGGTGAAGGCAATCAGCCCCAGCATTTT. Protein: CASSLRGEGNQPQHF.